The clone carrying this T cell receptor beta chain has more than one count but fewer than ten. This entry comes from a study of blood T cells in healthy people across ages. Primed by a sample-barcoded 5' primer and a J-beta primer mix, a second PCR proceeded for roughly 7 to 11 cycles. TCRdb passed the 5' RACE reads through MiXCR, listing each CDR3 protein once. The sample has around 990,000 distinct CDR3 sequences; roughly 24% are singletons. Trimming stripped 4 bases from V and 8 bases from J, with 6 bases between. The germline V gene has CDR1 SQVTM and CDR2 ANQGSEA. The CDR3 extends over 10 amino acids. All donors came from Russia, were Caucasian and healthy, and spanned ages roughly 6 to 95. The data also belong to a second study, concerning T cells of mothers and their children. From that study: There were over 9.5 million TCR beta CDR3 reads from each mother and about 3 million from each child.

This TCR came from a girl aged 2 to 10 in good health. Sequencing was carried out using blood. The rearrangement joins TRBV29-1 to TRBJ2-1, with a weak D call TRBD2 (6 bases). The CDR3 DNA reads TGCAGCGTTGCGGGGGATGAGCAGTTCTTC. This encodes CSVAGDEQFF.